The 25 T cell receptor beta chains below come from one sample, sequenced in a study of tumor and adjacent non-tumor tissue in lung cancer (dated by TCRdb to the late 2010s). RNA was isolated from bulk unsorted tissue, and RNA quality was assessed with a NanoDrop ND-1000 and an Agilent 2100. Library preparation employed multiplex PCR. This sample was sequenced with an Illumina HiSeq 2500. Following protocols modified from ARM-PCR, the researchers constructed TCRbeta libraries through three rounds of nested PCR with primers (Table S4). TCRdb redid the processing of the public reads, applying fastp at Q25 and MiXCR, and retained in-frame beta chains. Merged by CDR3 protein, the rows form single entries marked with the most common genes and DNA. The sample table shows roughly 76,000 distinct CDR3 sequences, and around 65% are seen once. About 12% of the sample belongs to the ten largest clones. Input material: lung tumor tissue. These receptor sequences come from a woman aged 70-85 years with non-small cell lung cancer.

As to this clonotype: At one end, the junction sequence differs from germline, possibly due to a read error. J is TRBJ2-1 and V is TRBV11-1, with TRBD2 matching 7 bases. The germline V gene encodes CDR1 SGHAT and CDR2 FQDESV (reference sequence). The CDR3 length is 14 residues. The CDR3 DNA reads as TGTGCCAGCAGCTTGGAGGGAGGGCCTTATGAGCTGTTCTTC. This translates into CASSLEGGPYELFF.

This clonotype was seen repeatedly, ten times or more. The chain combines TRBV13 with TRBJ1-1; D might be TRBD1 (5 bases). The CDR3 extends over 15 amino acids. The V end lost 3 bases, the J end lost 3 bases, and 14 bases lay between the germline ends. Looked up from germline, CDR1 is PRHDT and CDR2 is FYEKMQ (reference sequence). The CDR3 bases are TGTGCCAGCAGCTTGACACCCTCGGGGGACACTGAAGCTTTCTTT. Its translation: CASSLTPSGDTEAFF. The complete variable domain, with remaining parts taken from reference TRBV13 and TRBJ1-1, reads AAGVIQSPRHLIKEKRETATLKCYPIPRHDTVYWYQQGPGQDPQFLISFYEKMQSDKGSIPDRFSAQQFSDYHSELNMSSLELGDSALYFCASSLTPSGDTEAFFGQGTRLTVV.

Of note for this clonotype: A much more abundant neighbour one base away suggests this may be a read error. The rearrangement uses TRBV28 and TRBJ1-1; D is unclear. This CDR3 contains 16 residues. The germline gives CDR1 MDHEN, CDR2 SYDVKM. The CDR3 DNA is TGTGTCAGCAGCTTGAGGGAGATAACTCTGAACACTGAAGCTTTCTTT. It specifies CVSSLREITLNTEAFF.

Note on this clonotype: Since the CDR3 does not end with the conserved phenylalanine or tryptophan, this likely comes from a read error. The genes are TRBV4-2 and TRBJ1-5, with no clear D. Per the germline V gene, CDR1 is LGHNA and CDR2 is YNFKEQ. The CDR3 has 15 residues. The CDR3 spells CASSHLGANGQSQHS. CDR3 in DNA: TGTGCCAGCAGCCACCTGGGTGCCAACGGTCAGTCCCAGCATTCT.

With respect to this clonotype: A much larger clonotype is one base distant, so this may be a read error. The J gene is TRBJ1-5, the V gene TRBV12-3 or TRBV12-4, with a weak D call TRBD1 (5 bases). This CDR3 is 15 amino acids long. The CDR3 DNA is TGTGCCAGCTGTTTATCAGGGCCCCCCAATCAGCCCCAGCATTTT. Translation: CASCLSGPPNQPQHF.

Notes on this clonotype: A junction end diverges from the germline sequence, so it may reflect a read error. V usage is TRBV10-1 and J usage is TRBJ1-1; D gene ambiguous. This CDR3 spans 13 amino acids. From germline, CDR1 is WNHNN and CDR2 SYGVQD (reference sequence). The CDR3 sequence: CTSSESGRAEVFF. As DNA, the CDR3 is TGCACCAGCAGTGAGTCGGGGAGGGCTGAAGTTTTCTTT.

This chain uses TRBV7-8 with TRBJ2-1, with 10 nucleotides matching TRBD2. The germline CDR1 and CDR2 sequences are SGHVS and FQNEAQ. The CDR3 contains 15 residues. V shed 5 bases and J 7 bases; nucleotides not matched to a gene: 8. CDR3 loop: CASSQAGGPGNEQFF. As DNA, the CDR3 is TGTGCCAGCAGCCAAGCGGGGGGGCCTGGGAATGAGCAGTTCTTC.

This clonotype has ten or more counts. V usage is TRBV29-1 and J usage is TRBJ2-7; tentatively, D is TRBD2 (6 bases). From germline, CDR1 is SQVTM and CDR2 ANQGSEA. The V and J ends lost 4 bases and 1 base respectively, with 8 bases between them. CDR3 length: 12 residues. This chain's CDR3 is CSVAEGSYEQYF. DNA for the CDR3: TGCAGCGTTGCGGAGGGATCCTACGAGCAGTACTTC.

About this clonotype itself: One end of the junction fails to match germline, which may point to a read error. The V call is TRBV6-1, the J call TRBJ2-7, with D hard to call. The CDR3 length is 13 residues. Germline loops: CDR1 MNHNS, CDR2 SASEGT. CDR3 region: CVSSEFASYEQYF. The CDR3, as DNA: TGTGTCAGCAGTGAATTCGCATCCTACGAGCAGTACTTT.

About this clonotype: At one end the junction does not follow the germline gene, possibly because of a read error. The J gene is TRBJ1-5, the V gene TRBV12-3 or TRBV12-4; 9 nucleotides agree with TRBD1. The CDR3 covers 15 residues. The CDR3 sequence: CANSSTGGRNQPQHF. In DNA form, the CDR3 reads TGTGCCAACAGTTCGACAGGGGGGCGCAATCAGCCCCAGCATTTT.

This clonotype is termed medium-sized. The chain joins TRBV12-3 or TRBV12-4 to TRBJ1-3, with D maybe TRBD1 (5 bases). V was cut by 2 bases and J by 0 bases, with 8 bases left in between. The CDR3 is 15 amino acids. The DNA of the CDR3 is TGTGCCAGCAGTTTAAGGGGCGCCTCTGGAAACACCATATATTTT. This sequence encodes CASSLRGASGNTIYF.

This clonotype was seen many times. This chain connects TRBV4-1 to TRBJ2-7, with D possibly matching TRBD1 (5 bases). Between the trimmed V and J ends, which lost 3 bases and 6 bases, there was a span of 24 bases. CDR3 size: 17 residues. Germline assignment: CDR1 MGHRA and CDR2 YSYEKL. The CDR3 here is CASSHLSSRARVPEQYF. CDR3 DNA: TGCGCCAGCAGCCACCTGTCCTCGAGAGCCAGGGTACCCGAGCAGTACTTC.

This clonotype was recorded at least ten times. The chain couples TRBV2 to TRBJ1-5; D gene unclear. Looked up from germline, CDR1 is SNHLY and CDR2 is FYNNEI. Trimming took off 2 bases at V and 11 bases at J, with 16 bases between the two ends. The CDR3 totals 14 residues. The CDR3 sequence: CASSEWATESAQHF. The CDR3 DNA reads TGTGCCAGCAGTGAATGGGCCACCGAATCAGCCCAGCATTTT.

Regarding this clonotype: This may be a read error: a much more frequent sequence differs by one nucleotide. J is TRBJ2-1 and V is TRBV10-3; TRBD1 or TRBD2 may be the D gene (5 bases each). The CDR3 runs 11 residues. Germline lookup yields CDR1 ENHRY and CDR2 SYGVKD. The CDR3 sequence: CTISGGGGQFF. Written as DNA, the CDR3 is TGTACCATCAGTGGGGGTGGGGGGCAGTTCTTC.

This clonotype showed up many times. V is TRBV5-4 and J is TRBJ2-7, with TRBD2 matching 7 bases. The V and J ends lost 4 bases and 1 base, in that order; junction bases with no gene match: 8. The CDR3 has 15 amino acids. CDR1 is SGHNT, CDR2 YYREEE, per germline (reference sequence). For the CDR3, the DNA is TGTGCCAGCAGCCTGAAAGGGGAGGGGTCCTACGAGCAGTACTTC. Translation gives CASSLKGEGSYEQYF.

Points on this clonotype: A read error is likely, as this CDR3 ends without the conserved phenylalanine or tryptophan. The CDR3 reads CASSQAKNTGAFN. CDR3 nucleotide sequence: TGTGCCAGCAGTCAGGCTAAGAACACTGGAGCTTTCAAT. The chain joins TRBV12-3 or TRBV12-4 to TRBJ1-1; no firm D call. The CDR3 is made up of 13 amino acids.

About this clonotype itself: The CDR3 does not close with the conserved phenylalanine or tryptophan, likely indicating a read error. This sequence joins TRBV24-1 and TRBJ2-2, with D perhaps TRBD2 (6 bases). Germline V gives CDR1 KGHDR, CDR2 SFDVKD. The CDR3 is 15 amino acids. V was cut by 10 bases and J by 0 bases, with 14 bases left in between. The CDR3 region is CATGTGGSNTGELFS. DNA of the CDR3: TGTGCCACAGGGACTGGCGGATCGAACACCGGGGAGCTGTTTTCT.

This clonotype ranks as medium-sized (0.01 to 0.1%). The V call is TRBV6-6, the J call TRBJ1-2; TRBD1 might be the D (6 bases). V was clipped by 6 bases and J by 2 bases, with 19 bases between them. CDR3 length equals 16 residues. Per the germline V gene, CDR1 is MNHNY and CDR2 is SVGAGI (reference sequence). The CDR3 is CASRQGTLSLNYGYTF. The CDR3 nucleotides read TGTGCCAGCAGGCAAGGGACACTCTCATTAAACTATGGCTACACCTTC.

In regard to this clonotype: Sequence at one end of the junction differs from germline and may be a read error. The J gene is TRBJ2-7, the V gene TRBV12-3 or TRBV12-4, with 8 positions matching TRBD1. The CDR3 has 14 amino acids. For the CDR3, the DNA is TGTGTCAGCAAACCAATGGACAGGGCTTACGAGCAGTACTTC. Its protein is CVSKPMDRAYEQYF.

For this clonotype: This likely comes from a read error, as the CDR3 has no conserved phenylalanine or tryptophan at its end. As DNA, the CDR3 is TGTGCCAGCACCGGGACATGGGGCCTGAAGTACGAGCAGTACATC. This codes for CASTGTWGLKYEQYI. V gene TRBV6-1 combines with J gene TRBJ2-7, with D perhaps matching TRBD1 (6 bases). The germline gives CDR1 MNHNS, CDR2 SASEGT. The CDR3 has 15 residues. Deletions cut 7 bases from V and 4 bases from J, with 20 bases between.

The J gene is TRBJ1-2, the V gene TRBV14; 8 bases fit TRBD1. Trimming at V came to 10 bases and at J to 8 bases, leaving 15 bases not matched to a gene. There are 14 residues in the CDR3. CDR1 is SGHDN, CDR2 FVKESK, per germline. CDR3: CAMYPRGLDEGYTF. The CDR3 DNA is TGTGCCATGTACCCCAGGGGGCTTGATGAGGGCTACACCTTC.

V gene TRBV21-1 combines with J gene TRBJ2-7; the table's D gene call, TRBD1, was not cross checked with the DNA. TRBV21-1 is annotated as a pseudogene. CDR3 length: 14 amino acids. The CDR3: CTSSNQAGEHEQYF. For the CDR3, the DNA is TGTACCAGCAGCAACCAGGCGGGGGAGCACGAGCAGTACTTC.

A note on this clonotype: This clone may be a read error of a much larger clone one base away. V gene TRBV10-3 combines with J gene TRBJ2-4; 9 bases are shared with TRBD1. The germline V gene encodes CDR1 ENHRY and CDR2 SYGVKD. After removal of 8 bases from V and 6 bases from J, the junction contained 2 bases not matched to a gene. The CDR3 has 12 amino acids. Here the CDR3 reads CAIGTGRNIQYF. DNA of the CDR3: TGTGCCATCGGGACAGGGCGAAACATTCAGTACTTC.

This clonotype was detected only once. The junction shows a germline mismatch at one end, possibly a read error. The DNA of the CDR3 is TGCGCCAGCACGCGACAGGCTCCTAACCATGGCTTCACTTTC. Protein product: CASTRQAPNHGFTF. The gene calls are TRBV4-1 and TRBJ1-2; D is possibly TRBD1 (6 bases). The germline gives CDR1 MGHRA, CDR2 YSYEKL. The CDR3 spans 14 residues.

Remarks on this clonotype: It may be a read error: a sequence one base away is much more abundant. The chain recombines TRBV15 with TRBJ1-2, with D possibly matching TRBD1 (6 bases). Germline V gene sequence: CDR1 LNHNV, CDR2 YYDKDF (reference sequence). This CDR3 comprises 13 residues. For the CDR3, the DNA is TGTACCACCAGCAGCGGACAGAGTTATGGCTACACCTTC. Amino acids: CTTSSGQSYGYTF.